This TCR beta chain was recovered during a study of T-cell memory formation after mild COVID-19. This clonotype was seen a few times. 5'RACE primed at constant segments yielded TCR alpha and TCR beta cDNA libraries bearing sample barcodes and UMIs. MiXCR was run by TCRdb on the 5' RACE reads, yielding one entry per CDR3 protein. Of nearly 250,000 distinct CDR3 sequences listed, 15% are singletons. The sample comprised PBMCs or a T cell subset sorted from them (not recorded which). The clonotype originates from an adult woman who had mild COVID-19 (a few samples of this study predate the infection). Cell type and time point are not known.

CDR3 coding DNA: TGCGCCAGCAGCTTAACCGGGACAACAAACTATGGCTACACCTTC. Encoded protein: CASSLTGTTNYGYTF. The V and J genes are TRBV5-1 and TRBJ1-2; possibly TRBD1 for D (6 bases). Trimming cost V 2 bases and J 2 bases, with 13 bases left between them. CDR1 and CDR2 (germline): SGHRS, YFSETQ. The CDR3 is 15 residues long.